A single sample is the source of the 14 T cell receptor beta chains below, sequenced in a study of T cells in Graves' hyperthyroidism and ophthalmopathy. Amplified regions were TCR beta CDR3 sequences from RNA transcripts. The study used the HTBI primer set for a first-round RT-PCR of the TCR CDR3. TCRdb called the multiplex PCR reads again in MiXCR, with one record for every CDR3 protein. Of under 130,000 distinct CDR3 sequences in the sample, 45% to 50% were seen once. The sample was blood. The receptors shown here come from a man aged 40-49 years with Graves' hyperthyroidism.

This clonotype was seen repeatedly, ten times or more. The chain couples TRBV10-3 to TRBJ2-1, with 9 bases that match TRBD1. V shed 6 bases and J 3 bases; nucleotides not matched to a gene: 6. This CDR3 comprises 15 residues. CDR1 ENHRY and CDR2 SYGVKD come from the germline V gene. The CDR3 nucleotides are TGTGCCATCAGGCACGGACAGGGGTACTACAATGAGCAGTTCTTC. It specifies CAIRHGQGYYNEQFF.

V usage is TRBV2 and J usage is TRBJ2-1; TRBD2 aligns across 9 bases. This CDR3 comprises 15 residues. The germline CDR1 and CDR2 sequences are SNHLY and FYNNEI. The V gene end was trimmed by 3 bases and the J gene end by 8 bases; junction bases not matched to a gene: 8. The CDR3 region is CASSEGSGGSDEQFF. The DNA for the CDR3 is TGTGCCAGCAGTGAGGGTAGCGGGGGTTCGGATGAGCAGTTCTTC.

This clonotype was seen repeatedly, ten times or more. The rearrangement joins TRBV7-9 to TRBJ2-2; D is possibly TRBD2 (5 bases). Looked up from germline, CDR1 is SEHNR and CDR2 is FQNEAQ (reference sequence). This CDR3 is 16 amino acids long. Trimming left V 5 bases short and J 6 bases short, with 19 bases between. The CDR3: CASSPRRSEEAGELFF. The CDR3 DNA follows: TGTGCCAGCAGCCCCAGGAGGTCAGAAGAAGCCGGGGAGCTGTTTTTT.

Comment on this clonotype: This could be a read error, since a much larger clone is one nucleotide away. The chain links TRBV24-1 to TRBJ2-1; TRBD1 might be the D (6 bases). Germline lookup yields CDR1 KGHDR and CDR2 SFDVKD. The CDR3 covers 16 residues. The CDR3 coding sequence is TGTGCCAGCAGTCCTACAGGGAGATACTCCTACAATGAGCAGTTCTTC. The encoded protein is CASSPTGRYSYNEQFF.

The rearrangement uses TRBV4-1 and TRBJ2-2; 8 bases are a match to TRBD2. Trimming removed 4 bases from V and 4 bases from J; junction bases left unmatched: 17. Germline CDR1 is MGHRA and CDR2 is YSYEKL. The CDR3 runs to 19 residues. The DNA for the CDR3 is TGCGCCAGCAGCCGACAAGCTGTAGTAGGACTAGCTTCCACCGGGGAGCTGTTTTTT. Translated, it gives CASSRQAVVGLASTGELFF.

Ten or more counts support this clonotype. The rearrangement uses TRBV20-1 and TRBJ2-1, with 13 bases fitting TRBD2. Germline V lookup: CDR1 DFQATT, CDR2 SNEGSKA (reference sequence). After removal of 5 bases from V and 8 bases from J, the junction contained 6 bases not matched to a gene. CDR3 size: 14 residues. The CDR3 DNA reads TGCAGTGCTTCCGGGACTAGCGGGGTCGATGAGCAGTTCTTC. This translates into CSASGTSGVDEQFF.

In its sample, this clonotype was seen a few times. The chain combines TRBV7-8 with TRBJ2-7; D gene uncertain. The CDR3 is 13 amino acids. Trimming took off 4 bases at V and 2 bases at J, with 9 bases between the two ends. From germline, CDR1 is SGHVS and CDR2 FQNEAQ. The CDR3 DNA follows: TGTGCCAGCAGCTCATCTCGGACCTACGAGCAGTACGTC. Its protein product is CASSSSRTYEQYV.

The chain employs TRBV7-8 and TRBJ2-1; TRBD2 might be the D (6 bases). This CDR3 contains 15 residues. V was cut by 1 base and J by 7 bases, with 14 bases left in between. Germline CDR1 SGHVS, CDR2 FQNEAQ. The CDR3 spells CASSLGGTPFNEQFF. The CDR3 nucleotides read TGTGCCAGCAGCTTAGGAGGGACTCCATTTAATGAGCAGTTCTTC.

The V call is TRBV29-1, the J call TRBJ2-7, with D perhaps TRBD2 (5 bases). There are 14 residues in the CDR3. The germline V gene has CDR1 SQVTM and CDR2 ANQGSEA. Trimming cost V 6 bases and J 7 bases, with 22 bases left between them. The chain's CDR3 is CSVEIARGPGEQYF. The CDR3 DNA sequence: TGCAGCGTCGAGATAGCGCGAGGGCCGGGGGAGCAGTACTTC.

This clonotype was seen ten or more times. The V and J genes are TRBV7-9 and TRBJ2-4; D is unresolved. Trimming removed 7 bases at V and 8 bases at J, with 15 bases between. This CDR3 comprises 13 residues. Germline-derived CDR1 and CDR2 are SEHNR and FQNEAQ (reference sequence). The CDR3 DNA follows: TGTGCCAGCACCCTGGCCCCCGGAGACATTCAGTACTTC. This gives the protein CASTLAPGDIQYF.

This chain joins TRBV15 and TRBJ2-7, with TRBD2 matching over 8 bases. CDR1 is LNHNV and CDR2 is YYDKDF in the germline V gene (reference sequence). J was trimmed by 1 base and V by 6 bases; bases with no gene match: 5. This CDR3 comprises 14 residues. The CDR3 DNA sequence: TGTGCCACCAGTACAGCGGGAGAGTCCTACGAGCAGTACTTC. It codes for CATSTAGESYEQYF. Filled out from reference TRBV15 and TRBJ2-7, the complete variable domain reads DAMVIQNPRYQVTQFGKPVTLSCSQTLNHNVMYWYQQKSSQAPKLLFHYYDKDFNNEADTPDNFQSRRPNTSFCFLDIRSPGLGDTAMYLCATSTAGESYEQYFGPGTRLTVT.

This clonotype was counted many times. The V gene is TRBV9, the J gene TRBJ2-2; D possibly corresponds to TRBD1 (6 bases). Looked up from germline, CDR1 is SGDLS and CDR2 is YYNGEE. V gave up 0 bases and J gave up 2 bases, with 14 bases separating them. The CDR3 covers 17 residues. CDR3 residues: CASSVGRTVHNTGELFF. DNA for the CDR3: TGTGCCAGCAGCGTAGGGAGGACAGTCCATAACACCGGGGAGCTGTTTTTT.

The chain links TRBV6-6 to TRBJ2-5; TRBD1 matches at 9 bases. From germline, CDR1 is MNHNY and CDR2 SVGAGI (reference sequence). This CDR3 spans 16 amino acids. J was trimmed by 3 bases and V by 5 bases; bases with no gene match: 10. The DNA for the CDR3 is TGTGCCAGCAGTCCCGGGACAGGGTACGGGGAAGAGACCCAGTACTTC. Protein product: CASSPGTGYGEETQYF.

This rearrangement joins TRBV20-1 to TRBJ2-7; 9 bases map to TRBD1. J was trimmed by 2 bases and V by 3 bases; bases with no gene match: 8. CDR3 length equals 15 residues. The germline V gene encodes CDR1 DFQATT and CDR2 SNEGSKA (reference sequence). Written as DNA, the CDR3 is TGCAGTGCTAGTAGCGCCCGGGACAGGGCCTACGAGCAGTACTTC. Protein: CSASSARDRAYEQYF.